This T cell receptor beta chain is drawn from a study of CXCR3-negative and CXCR3-positive naive CD8 T cells. Study as a whole: Around 130 million TRB reads in total, about 1.5 +/- 0.3 million per library.

The authors prepared UMI-labeled TRB cDNA libraries by 5' RACE. Following a re-call of the 5' RACE reads, TCRdb has one entry per CDR3 protein and lacks DNA. The sample has over 150,000 distinct CDR3 sequences; the top ten hold just under 0.5%. Of note for this clonotype: Its cognate antigen is unknown.

CD45RO-CCR7+CD27+CD95- cells counted as naive CD8+ T cells. Overall study findings and caveats: Memory CD8+ T cell repertoires were far less diverse than both naive subsets. Across naive subsets, surface CD5 expression was comparable, and TCR strength was inferred from properties of the TRB CDR3. Against CXCR3-negative naive cells, CXCR3-positive naive cells showed more hydrophobic TRB CDR3s.

The CDR3 loop spans 14 amino acids. Germline loops: CDR1 MRHNA, CDR2 SNTAGT. This TCR was sampled from a human donor in good health. Some clones in this sample may be carry-over from other donors' samples. Sequenced material: naive CXCR3+ CD8+ T cells from blood. Described subset: CD45RO-CCR7+CD27+CD95- naive CD8+ T cells expressing CXCR3 (TNR3+). This rearrangement joins TRBV6-4 to TRBJ2-2. This CDR3 reads CASSGTENTGELFF.